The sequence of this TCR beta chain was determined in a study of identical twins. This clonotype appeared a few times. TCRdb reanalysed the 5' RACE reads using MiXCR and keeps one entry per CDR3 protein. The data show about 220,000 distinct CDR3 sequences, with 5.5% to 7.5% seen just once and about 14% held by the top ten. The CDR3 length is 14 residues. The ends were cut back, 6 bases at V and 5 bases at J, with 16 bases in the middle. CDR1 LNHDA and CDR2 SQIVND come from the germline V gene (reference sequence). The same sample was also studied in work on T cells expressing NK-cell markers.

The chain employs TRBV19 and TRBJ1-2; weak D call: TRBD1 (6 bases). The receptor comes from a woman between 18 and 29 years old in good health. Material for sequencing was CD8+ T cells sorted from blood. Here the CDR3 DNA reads TGTGCCAGTAGACCCCCGGACAGCCTATATGGCTACACCTTC. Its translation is CASRPPDSLYGYTF.